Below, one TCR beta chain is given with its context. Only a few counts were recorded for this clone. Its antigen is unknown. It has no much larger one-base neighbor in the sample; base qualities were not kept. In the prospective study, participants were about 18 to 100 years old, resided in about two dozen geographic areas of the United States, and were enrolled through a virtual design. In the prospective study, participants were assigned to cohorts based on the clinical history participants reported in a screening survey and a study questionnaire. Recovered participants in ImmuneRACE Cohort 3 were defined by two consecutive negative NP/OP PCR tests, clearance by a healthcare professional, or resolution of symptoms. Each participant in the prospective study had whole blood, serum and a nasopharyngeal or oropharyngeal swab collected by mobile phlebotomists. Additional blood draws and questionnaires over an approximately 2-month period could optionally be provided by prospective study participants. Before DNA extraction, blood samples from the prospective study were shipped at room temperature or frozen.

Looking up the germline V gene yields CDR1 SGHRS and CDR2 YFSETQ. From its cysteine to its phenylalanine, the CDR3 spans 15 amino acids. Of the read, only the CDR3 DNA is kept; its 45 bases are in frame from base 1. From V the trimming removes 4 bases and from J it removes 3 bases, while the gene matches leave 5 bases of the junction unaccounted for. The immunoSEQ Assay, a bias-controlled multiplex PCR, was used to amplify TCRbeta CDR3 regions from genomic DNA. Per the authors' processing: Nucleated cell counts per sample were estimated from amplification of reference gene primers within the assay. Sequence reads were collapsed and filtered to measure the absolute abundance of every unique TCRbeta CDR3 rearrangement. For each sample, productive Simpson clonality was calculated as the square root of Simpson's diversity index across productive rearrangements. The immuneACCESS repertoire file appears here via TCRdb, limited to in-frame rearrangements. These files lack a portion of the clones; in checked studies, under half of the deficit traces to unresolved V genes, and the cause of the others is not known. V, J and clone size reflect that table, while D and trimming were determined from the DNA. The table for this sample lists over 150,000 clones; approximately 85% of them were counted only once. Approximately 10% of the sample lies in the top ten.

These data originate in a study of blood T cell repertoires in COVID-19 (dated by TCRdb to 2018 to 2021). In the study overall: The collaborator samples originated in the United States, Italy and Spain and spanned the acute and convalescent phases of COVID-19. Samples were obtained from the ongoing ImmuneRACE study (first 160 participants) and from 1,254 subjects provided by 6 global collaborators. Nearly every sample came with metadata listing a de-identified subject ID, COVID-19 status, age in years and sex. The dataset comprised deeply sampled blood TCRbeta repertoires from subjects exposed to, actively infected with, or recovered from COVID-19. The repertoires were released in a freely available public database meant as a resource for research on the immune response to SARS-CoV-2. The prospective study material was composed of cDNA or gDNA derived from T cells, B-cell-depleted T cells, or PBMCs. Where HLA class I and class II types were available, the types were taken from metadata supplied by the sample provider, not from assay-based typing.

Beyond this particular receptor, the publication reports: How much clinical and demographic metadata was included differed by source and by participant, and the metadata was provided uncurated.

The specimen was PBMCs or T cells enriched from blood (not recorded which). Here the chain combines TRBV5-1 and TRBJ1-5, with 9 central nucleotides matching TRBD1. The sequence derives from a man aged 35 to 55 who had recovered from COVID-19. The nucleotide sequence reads TGCGCCAGCAGCCCTGGACAGGGGCTCAATCAGCCCCAGCATTTT. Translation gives CASSPGQGLNQPQHF.